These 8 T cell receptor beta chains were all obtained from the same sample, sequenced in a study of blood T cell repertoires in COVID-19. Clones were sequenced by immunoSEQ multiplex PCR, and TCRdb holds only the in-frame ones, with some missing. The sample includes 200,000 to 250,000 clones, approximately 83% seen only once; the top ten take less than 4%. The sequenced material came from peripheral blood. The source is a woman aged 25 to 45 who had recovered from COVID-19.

In nucleotides, the CDR3 is TGTGCCAGTTCCTGGGGCGGCACTGAAGCTTTCTTT. This sequence encodes CASSWGGTEAFF. The rearrangement uses TRBV6-5 and TRBJ1-1, with D tentatively TRBD1 (5 bases). Germline V gene lookup returns CDR1 MNHEY and CDR2 SVGAGI. V dropped 9 bases and J dropped 4 bases, with 12 bases sitting between them. The CDR3 runs to 12 residues.

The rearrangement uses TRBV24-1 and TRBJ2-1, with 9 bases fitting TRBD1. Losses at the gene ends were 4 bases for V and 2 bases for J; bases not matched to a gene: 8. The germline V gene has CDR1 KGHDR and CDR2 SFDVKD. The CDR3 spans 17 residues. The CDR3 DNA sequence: TGTGCCACCAGTGAGTCCGGGACAGGGAAGCCCTACAATGAGCAGTTCTTC. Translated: CATSESGTGKPYNEQFF.

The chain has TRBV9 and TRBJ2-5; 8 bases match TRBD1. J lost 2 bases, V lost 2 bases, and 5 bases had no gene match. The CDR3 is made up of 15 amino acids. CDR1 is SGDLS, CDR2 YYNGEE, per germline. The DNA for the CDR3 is TGTGCCAGCAGCGTGGGGGACAGGACGCAAGAGACCCAGTACTTC. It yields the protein CASSVGDRTQETQYF.

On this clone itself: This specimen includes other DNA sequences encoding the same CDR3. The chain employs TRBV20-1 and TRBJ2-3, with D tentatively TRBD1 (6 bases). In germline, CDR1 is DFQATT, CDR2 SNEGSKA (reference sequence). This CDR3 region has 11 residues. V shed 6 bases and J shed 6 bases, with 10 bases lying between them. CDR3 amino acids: CSASRGDTQYF. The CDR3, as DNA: TGCAGTGCCTCTAGGGGGGATACGCAGTATTTT.

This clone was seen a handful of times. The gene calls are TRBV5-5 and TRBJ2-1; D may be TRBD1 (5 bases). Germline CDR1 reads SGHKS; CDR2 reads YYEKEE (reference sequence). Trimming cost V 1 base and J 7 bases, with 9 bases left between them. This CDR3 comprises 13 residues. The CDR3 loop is CASSLWQGNEQFF. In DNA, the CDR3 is TGTGCCAGCAGCTTGTGGCAGGGTAATGAGCAGTTCTTC.

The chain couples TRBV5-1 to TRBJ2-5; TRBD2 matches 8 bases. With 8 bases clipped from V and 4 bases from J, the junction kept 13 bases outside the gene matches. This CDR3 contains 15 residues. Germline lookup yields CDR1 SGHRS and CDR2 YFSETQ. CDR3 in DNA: TGCGCCAGTCAGTACGGGGGGGCCGATATAGAGACCCAGTACTTC. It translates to CASQYGGADIETQYF. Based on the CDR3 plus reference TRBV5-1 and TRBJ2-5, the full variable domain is KAGVTQTPRYLIKTRGQQVTLSCSPISGHRSVSWYQQTPGQGLQFLFEYFSETQRNKGNFPGRFSGRQFSNSRSEMNVSTLELGDSALYLCASQYGGADIETQYFGPGTRLLVL.

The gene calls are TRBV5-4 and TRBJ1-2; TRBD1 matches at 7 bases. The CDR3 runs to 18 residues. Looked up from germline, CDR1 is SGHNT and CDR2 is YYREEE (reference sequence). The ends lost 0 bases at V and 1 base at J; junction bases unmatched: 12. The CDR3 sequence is CASSLGGQGGLFNYGYTF. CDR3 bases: TGTGCCAGCAGCTTGGGGGGCCAGGGGGGACTTTTTAACTATGGCTACACCTTC.

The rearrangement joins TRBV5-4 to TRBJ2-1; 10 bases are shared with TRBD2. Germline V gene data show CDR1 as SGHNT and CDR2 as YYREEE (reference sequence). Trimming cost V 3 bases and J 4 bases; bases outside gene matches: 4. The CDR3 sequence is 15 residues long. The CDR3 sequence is CASSSGTSAYNEQFF. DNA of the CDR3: TGTGCCAGCAGCTCCGGGACTAGCGCTTACAATGAGCAGTTCTTC.